This TCR beta chain was identified in a study of cytomegalovirus exposure and HLA in healthy donors. Primers for the PCR totalled 60 Vbeta and 13 Jbeta. The assay was immunoSEQ multiplex PCR, and TCRdb's table has in-frame clones only and misses some. This table holds about 160,000 clones, roughly 80% found once. This clone was recorded only once. CDR1 and CDR2 (germline): MNHNS, SASEGT. The V and J ends lost 4 bases and 1 base respectively, with 5 bases between them. There are 12 residues in the CDR3. The chain has TRBV6-1 and TRBJ2-7; D gene unclear. The receptor was derived from a male donor in good health and CMV-seronegative. The sequencing input was PBMCs. CDR3 region: CASSVPSYEQYF. The DNA for the CDR3 is TGTGCCAGCAGTGTCCCTTCCTACGAGCAGTACTTC.